This T cell receptor (beta chain) came from a study of blood T cell repertoires in COVID-19. The overall study: Samples came from the United States, Italy and Spain, spanning acute and convalescent COVID-19. From T cells, B-cell-depleted T cells, or PBMCs came the material, which was cDNA or gDNA.

This table comes from immunoSEQ multiplex PCR, and its TCRdb copy is limited to in-frame clones, with some not included. This sample yields roughly 360,000 clones, of which roughly 90% are seen a single time; around 0.95% belongs to the top ten. The CDR3 contains 14 residues. Germline V gene lookup returns CDR1 LGHDT and CDR2 YNNKEL (reference sequence). Trimming shortened V by 4 bases and J by 4 bases, and 14 bases separated the two germline ends. Participant age was roughly 18 to 89 years, and participants resided in fewer than 30 US areas. Participants' own reports of clinical history determined their cohort assignment.

This receptor was identified in a woman aged 25 to 39 with acute COVID-19. Material for sequencing was PBMCs or T cells enriched from blood (not recorded which). V gene TRBV3-1 (or the pseudogene TRBV3-2) combines with J gene TRBJ2-7, with a tentative D call TRBD2 (6 bases). CDR3 amino acids: CASSLRGAGYEQYF. CDR3 DNA sequence: TGTGCCAGCAGCCTCCGCGGGGCGGGGTACGAGCAGTACTTC.